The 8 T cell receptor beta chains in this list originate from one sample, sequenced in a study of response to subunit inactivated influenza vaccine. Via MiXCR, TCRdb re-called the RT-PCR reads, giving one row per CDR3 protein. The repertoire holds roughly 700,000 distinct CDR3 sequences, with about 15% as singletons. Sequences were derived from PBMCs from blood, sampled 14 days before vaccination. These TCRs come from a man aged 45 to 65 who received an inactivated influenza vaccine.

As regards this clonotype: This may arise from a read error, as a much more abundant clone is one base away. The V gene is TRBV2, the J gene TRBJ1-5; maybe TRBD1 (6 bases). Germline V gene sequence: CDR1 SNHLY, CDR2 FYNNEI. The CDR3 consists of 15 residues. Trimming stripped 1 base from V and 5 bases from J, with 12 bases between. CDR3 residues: CASSEGGAYDQPQHF. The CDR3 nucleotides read TGTGCCAGCAGTGAAGGGGGGGCTTACGATCAGCCCCAGCATTTT.

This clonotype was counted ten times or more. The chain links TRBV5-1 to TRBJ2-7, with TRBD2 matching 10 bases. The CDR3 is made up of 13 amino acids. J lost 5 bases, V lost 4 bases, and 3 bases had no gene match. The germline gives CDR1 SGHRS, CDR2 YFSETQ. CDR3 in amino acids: CASSLLAGDEQYF. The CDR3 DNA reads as TGCGCCAGCAGCCTTCTAGCGGGAGACGAGCAGTACTTC.

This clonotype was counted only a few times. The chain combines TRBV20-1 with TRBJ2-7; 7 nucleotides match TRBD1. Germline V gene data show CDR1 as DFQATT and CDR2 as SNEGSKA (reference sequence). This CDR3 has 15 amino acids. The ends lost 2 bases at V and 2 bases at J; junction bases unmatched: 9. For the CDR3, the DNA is TGCAGTGCTAGAACGGTTAGGGACAGTCCCTACGAGCAGTACTTC. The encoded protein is CSARTVRDSPYEQYF.

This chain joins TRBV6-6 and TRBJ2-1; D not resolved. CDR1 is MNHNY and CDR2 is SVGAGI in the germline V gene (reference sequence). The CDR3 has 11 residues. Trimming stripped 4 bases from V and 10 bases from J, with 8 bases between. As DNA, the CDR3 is TGTGCCAGCAGTTCAGGAAGGGAGCAGTTCTTC. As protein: CASSSGREQFF.

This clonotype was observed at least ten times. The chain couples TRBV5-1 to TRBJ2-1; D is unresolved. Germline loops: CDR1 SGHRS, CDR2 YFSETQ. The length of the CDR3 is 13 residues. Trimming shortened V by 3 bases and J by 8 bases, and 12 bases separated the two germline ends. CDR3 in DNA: TGCGCCAGCAGCTCCTCCGGTGGCTATGAGCAGTTCTTC. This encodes CASSSSGGYEQFF. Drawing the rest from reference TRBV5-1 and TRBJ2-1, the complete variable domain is KAGVTQTPRYLIKTRGQQVTLSCSPISGHRSVSWYQQTPGQGLQFLFEYFSETQRNKGNFPGRFSGRQFSNSRSEMNVSTLELGDSALYLCASSSSGGYEQFFGPGTRLTVL.

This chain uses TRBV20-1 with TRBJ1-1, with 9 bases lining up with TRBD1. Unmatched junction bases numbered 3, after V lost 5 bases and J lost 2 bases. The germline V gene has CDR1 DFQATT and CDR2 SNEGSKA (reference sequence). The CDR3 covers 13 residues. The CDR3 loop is CSAGTGRNTEAFF. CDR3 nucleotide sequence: TGCAGTGCTGGGACAGGGAGAAACACTGAAGCTTTCTTT.

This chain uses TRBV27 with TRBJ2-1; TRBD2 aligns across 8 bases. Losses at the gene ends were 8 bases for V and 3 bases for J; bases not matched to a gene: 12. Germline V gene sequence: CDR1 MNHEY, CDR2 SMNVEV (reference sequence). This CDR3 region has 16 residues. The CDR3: CASSSPAGGIYNEQFF. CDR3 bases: TGTGCCAGCTCATCTCCTGCGGGGGGCATCTACAATGAGCAGTTCTTC.

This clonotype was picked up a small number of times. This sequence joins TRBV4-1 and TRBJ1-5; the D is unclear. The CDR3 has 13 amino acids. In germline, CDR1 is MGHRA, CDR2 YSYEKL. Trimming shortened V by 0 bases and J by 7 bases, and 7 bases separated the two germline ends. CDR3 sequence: CASSQDAGQPQHF. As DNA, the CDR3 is TGCGCCAGCAGCCAAGATGCGGGGCAGCCCCAGCATTTT.